Listed below are T cell receptor beta chains from one sample, sequenced in a study of response to subunit inactivated influenza vaccine. TCRdb independently ran MiXCR on the RT-PCR reads; one entry per CDR3 protein. The table has 800,000 or so distinct CDR3 sequences, roughly 20% seen once. Here the sequenced sample was PBMCs from blood, taken 4 to 6 days after vaccination. These receptors were collected from a man aged 50 or older who received an inactivated influenza vaccine. Each CDR3 is given without its conserved first and last residue.

V gene | CDR3 protein
TRBV7-2 | ASSSIEANEQF
TRBV12-5 | ATSPDGTDTQY
TRBV28 | ASISGRGSYEQY
TRBV7-9 | ASSLDGESSTDTQY
TRBV7-2 | ASGGYTGELF
TRBV15 | ATSRVASGIINEQF
TRBV20-1 | SGPEGFMNTEAF
TRBV7-2 | ASSERQGNTGELF
TRBV18 | ASSPRGQADIQY
TRBV29-1 | SVGFRGSIHEQF
TRBV18 | ASSPPVLRGVQETQY
TRBV29-1 | SGQTSGTDTQY
TRBV20-1 | SARLAATRVSSYNEQF
TRBV7-2 | ASSLAPQTGANVLT
TRBV12-3/TRBV12-4 | ASSRDRVGEKLF
TRBV27 | ASSLSLGGGGYT
TRBV7-3 | ASSRLAGGPGETQY
TRBV11-2 | ASRYPGTGRSNEQF
TRBV12-3/TRBV12-4 | ASSPRTGEPYGYT
TRBV4-3 | ASSQGLAGGPGTGELF
TRBV3-1 | ASRLASSYNEQF
TRBV6-2/TRBV6-3 | ASRQGVYNEQF
TRBV4-2 | ASSQENRAGELF
TRBV9 | ASSAIDTINTEAF
TRBV5-1 | ASTLGADSYDGYT
TRBV4-2 | ASSQVLREQF
TRBV6-2/TRBV6-3 | ASNGRRAEQY
TRBV3-1 | ASSQGGGSYNEQF
TRBV28 | ASSFRTSGSTQF
TRBV15 | ATSRDSTAKDQY
TRBV27 | ASSPRTGWNSNQPQH
TRBV20-1 | SAGPGLSTYEQY
TRBV18 | ASSPPTGAGVNEQF
TRBV5-1 | ASSLVRGGTEAF
TRBV20-1 | SARDHGVAYEQY
TRBV5-1 | ASSLISSMETQY
TRBV28 | ASQSFLRGYRSEQF
TRBV4-2 | ASSQGTGTSGIETQY
TRBV7-9 | ASSLDSSRETQY
TRBV12-3/TRBV12-4 | ASSFGGLGDSETQY
TRBV6-1 | ASIAGEGGNNEQF
TRBV6-5 | ASSYYPSDEQF
TRBV28 | ASSSVGAGPQPQH
TRBV10-3 | ASRQGVVSEAF
TRBV7-8 | ASSPIPRTGSGTDTQY
TRBV30 | AYGGGIREQF
TRBV6-1 | ASRSGQGRTEAF
TRBV12-3/TRBV12-4 | ASSWGAREPQH
TRBV3-1 | ASSFTGVGTEAF
TRBV9 | ASSPQGLAGAEQY
TRBV7-2 | ASSTRTGGEYEQY
TRBV29-1 | SVEGQWPGTEAF
TRBV12-3/TRBV12-4 | ASSQGQGETQY